The TCR beta chain under discussion was sequenced for a study of Ad26.COV2.S vaccination and SARS-CoV-2 variants. Method: immunoSEQ multiplex PCR; TCRdb's copy keeps in-frame clones and lacks some. The sample lists 290,000 or so clones; around 87% were seen once. The length of the CDR3 is 15 residues. V was pared by 3 bases and J by 4 bases, with 9 bases of the junction left unmatched. The germline gives CDR1 SGHKS, CDR2 YYEKEE (reference sequence). Sample treatment: over 15 received Ad26.COV2.S at low or high dose, single or two shots; about 5 received placebo; per-sample allocation not given. Day 63 after the first vaccine or placebo injection was the time point for sampling.

The receptor comes from a person between 18 and 60 years old who received the Ad26.COV2.S COVID-19 vaccine or a placebo. This sample comprised peripheral blood, obtained in a trial of Ad26.COV2.S vaccine versus placebo. This sequence joins TRBV5-5 and TRBJ2-7, with TRBD1 identical over 8 bases. The CDR3: CASSSAQGARYEQYF. The CDR3 DNA follows: TGTGCCAGCAGCTCAGCGCAGGGGGCGCGTTACGAGCAGTACTTC.